This T cell receptor (beta chain) was found in a study of cytomegalovirus exposure and HLA in healthy donors. Study as a whole: The 130 or so validation repertoires used the same platform as the approximately 670 first-cohort repertoires (as reported by a later analysis).

This clone was counted a few times. Germline V gene lookup returns CDR1 MNHNS and CDR2 SASEGT. With V trimmed by 3 bases and J by 6 bases, 7 bases remained unmatched. The CDR3 sequence is 14 residues long. The protocol was immunoSEQ multiplex PCR, while the TCRdb copy is restricted to in-frame clones and leaves out a portion. Of 200,000 to 250,000 clones listed, less than 90% are singletons. Material for sequencing was PBMCs. The TCR comes from a woman younger than 35 in good health and CMV-seronegative. The chain uses TRBV6-1 and TRBJ1-2; 7 nucleotides line up with TRBD1. CDR3 coding DNA: TGTGCCAGCAGTGACCGGTCAGGGGGGGATGGCTACACCTTC. Protein sequence: CASSDRSGGDGYTF.